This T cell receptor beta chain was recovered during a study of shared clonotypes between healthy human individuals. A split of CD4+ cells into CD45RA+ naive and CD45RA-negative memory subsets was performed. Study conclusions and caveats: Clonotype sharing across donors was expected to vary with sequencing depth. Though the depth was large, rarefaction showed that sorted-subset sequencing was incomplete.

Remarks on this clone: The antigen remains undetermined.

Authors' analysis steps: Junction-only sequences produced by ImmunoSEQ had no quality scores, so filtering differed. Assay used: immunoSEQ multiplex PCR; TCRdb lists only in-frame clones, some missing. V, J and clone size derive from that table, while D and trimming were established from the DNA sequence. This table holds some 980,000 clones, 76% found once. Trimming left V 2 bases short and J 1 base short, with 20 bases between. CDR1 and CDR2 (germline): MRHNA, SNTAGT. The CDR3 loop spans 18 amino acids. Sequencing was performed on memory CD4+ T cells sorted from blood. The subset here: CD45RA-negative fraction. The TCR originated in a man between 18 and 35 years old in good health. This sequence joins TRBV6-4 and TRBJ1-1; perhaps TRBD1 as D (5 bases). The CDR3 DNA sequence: TGTGCCAGCAGTGACGGGACCGGGCCTTCCACCACGAACACTGAAGCTTTCTTT. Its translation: CASSDGTGPSTTNTEAFF.